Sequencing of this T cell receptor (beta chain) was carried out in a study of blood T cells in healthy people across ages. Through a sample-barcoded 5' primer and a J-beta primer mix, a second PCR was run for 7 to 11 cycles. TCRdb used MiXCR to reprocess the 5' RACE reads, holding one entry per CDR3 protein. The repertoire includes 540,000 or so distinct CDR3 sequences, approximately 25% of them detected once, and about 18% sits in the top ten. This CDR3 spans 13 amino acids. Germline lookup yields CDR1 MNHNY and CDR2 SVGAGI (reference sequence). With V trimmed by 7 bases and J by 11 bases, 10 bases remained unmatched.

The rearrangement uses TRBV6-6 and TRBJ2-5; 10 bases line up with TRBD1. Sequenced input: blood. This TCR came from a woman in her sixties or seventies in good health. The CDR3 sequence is CASKGDRGPRQYF. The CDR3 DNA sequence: TGTGCCAGCAAGGGAGACAGGGGGCCTCGACAGTACTTC.